The 17 T cell receptor beta chains below come from one sample, sequenced in a study of shared clonotypes between healthy human individuals. The data were produced by immunoSEQ multiplex PCR, yet TCRdb's version contains in-frame clones alone and is incomplete. The sample contains 400,000 to 600,000 clones, approximately 95% of which appear only once. Input material: naive CD4+ T cells sorted from blood. Described subset: CD45RA+ positively selected. The origin of the receptors is a woman in her twenties or thirties in good health.

The rearrangement uses TRBV6-1 and TRBJ1-1; maybe TRBD1 (5 bases). This CDR3 has 13 residues. Germline CDR1 is MNHNS and CDR2 is SASEGT. V was clipped by 2 bases and J by 6 bases, with 10 bases between them. CDR3 loop: CASSEPGKAEAFF. The CDR3 DNA follows: TGTGCCAGCAGTGAACCAGGGAAAGCTGAAGCTTTCTTT.

This chain links TRBV6-5 with TRBJ2-7, with TRBD1 matching over 7 bases. Trimming cost V 6 bases and J 0 bases; bases outside gene matches: 5. The length of the CDR3 is 14 residues. Germline CDR1 reads MNHEY; CDR2 reads SVGAGI. CDR3 protein: CASSPGTASYEQYF. The CDR3 bases are TGTGCCAGCAGCCCCGGGACAGCCTCCTACGAGCAGTACTTC.

Comments on this clone: An end of the junction does not agree with germline; a read error may underlie this. The V gene is TRBV25-1, the J gene TRBJ2-7; the match to TRBD2 covers 9 bases. The CDR3 contains 14 residues. The V gene's germline CDR1 is MGHDK and CDR2 SYGVNS. CDR3 in DNA: TGTGCCAGCAGTGAGGGCGGGATCAGCGGGAGGCCAATCTTC. Translation: CASSEGGISGRPIF.

J is TRBJ2-7 and V is TRBV10-3; the D gene is possibly TRBD2 (5 bases). The CDR3 is made up of 14 amino acids. Germline CDR1 reads ENHRY; CDR2 reads SYGVKD. V lost 0 bases and J 2 bases, leaving 8 bases between the germline ends. In nucleotides, the CDR3 is TGTGCCATCAGTGAGTCCCCGACTACCTACGAGCAGTACTTC. Translated: CAISESPTTYEQYF.

The chain is built from TRBV27 and TRBJ2-7; the D gene is possibly TRBD2 (5 bases). The V gene lost 5 bases and the J gene lost 3 bases, with 17 bases spanning the gap. This CDR3 contains 15 residues. Germline assignment: CDR1 MNHEY and CDR2 SMNVEV (reference sequence). CDR3 bases: TGTGCCAGCAGTCCCGTGGCGGGTGAACACTACGAGCAGTACTTC. Protein sequence: CASSPVAGEHYEQYF.

The chain employs TRBV27 and TRBJ1-4; tentative D call: TRBD1 (6 bases). The CDR3 is 18 amino acids. Per germline, CDR1 MNHEY and CDR2 SMNVEV (reference sequence). With 4 bases removed from V and 8 bases from J, the gap between germline ends came to 26 bases. This CDR3 is CASSSRLGGGLRREKLFF. As DNA, the CDR3 is TGTGCCAGCAGTTCCCGACTTGGAGGGGGTTTGAGGAGGGAAAAACTGTTTTTT.

A few counts support this clone. The V call is TRBV19, the J call TRBJ1-1; D remains unclear. The V end was cut by 3 bases, the J end by 7 bases, with 6 bases between. In germline, CDR1 is LNHDA, CDR2 SQIVND (reference sequence). This CDR3 contains 11 residues. CDR3 sequence reads: CASSINREAFF. The DNA of the CDR3 is TGTGCCAGTAGTATCAACCGTGAAGCTTTCTTT.

In this sample, this clone turned up a few times. For the CDR3, the DNA is TGTGCCAGCAGTTTGGCCACCGCCGAGCAGTACTTC. It is translated as CASSLATAEQYF. The genes are TRBV28 and TRBJ2-7, with no clear D. Between the trimmed V and J ends, which lost 3 bases and 6 bases, there was a span of 9 bases. In germline, CDR1 is MDHEN, CDR2 SYDVKM. The CDR3 contains 12 residues. The full variable domain, its missing parts supplied by reference TRBV28 and TRBJ2-7, is DVKVTQSSRYLVKRTGEKVFLECVQDMDHENMFWYRQDPGLGLRLIYFSYDVKMKEKGDIPEGYSVSREKKERFSLILESASTNQTSMYLCASSLATAEQYFGPGTRLTVT.

The table lists this clone with a count of one. This rearrangement joins TRBV18 to TRBJ2-7; D not resolved. CDR3 length equals 15 residues. CDR1 and CDR2 from the germline V gene are KGHSH and LQKENI. Trimming took off 2 bases at V and 3 bases at J, with 14 bases between the two ends. As DNA, the CDR3 is TGTGCCAGCTCACCAAGCACGACGGGCCGCTACGAGCAGTACTTC. Translating gives CASSPSTTGRYEQYF.

The chain combines TRBV9 with TRBJ1-1; D unclear. Germline assignment: CDR1 SGDLS and CDR2 YYNGEE. V gave up 4 bases and J gave up 0 bases, with 13 bases separating them. This CDR3 has 15 amino acids. The CDR3 protein is CASSPLPSVNTEAFF. CDR3 in DNA: TGTGCCAGCAGCCCACTACCGTCGGTGAACACTGAAGCTTTCTTT.

J is TRBJ2-5 and V is TRBV28; D gene uncertain. Near its end, the DNA agrees better with TRBJ2-7, so the J call may be wrong. The CDR3 spans 14 residues. Germline CDR1 is MDHEN and CDR2 is SYDVKM. CDR3 DNA: TGTGCCAGCAGTTTTAGCCTACGGCGCTACGAGCAGTACTTC. Amino acids: CASSFSLRRYEQYF.

The chain carries TRBV6-1 and TRBJ1-1, with TRBD1 as a possible D gene (5 bases). CDR1 MNHNS and CDR2 SASEGT come from the germline V gene. There are 13 residues in the CDR3. Trimming pared 6 bases from V and 0 bases from J, leaving 8 bases between. The CDR3 loop is CASSRELNTEAFF. In nucleotides, the CDR3 is TGTGCCAGCAGCAGGGAATTGAACACTGAAGCTTTCTTT.

The chain joins TRBV7-9 to TRBJ2-1; D might be TRBD2 (6 bases). This CDR3 has 13 amino acids. Germline CDR1 SEHNR, CDR2 FQNEAQ (reference sequence). Between the trimmed V and J ends, which lost 0 bases and 7 bases, there was a span of 7 bases. The CDR3, as DNA: TGTGCCAGCAGCTTAGCTGCGGGAAATGAGCAGTTCTTC. Its protein product is CASSLAAGNEQFF.

The chain carries TRBV10-2 and TRBJ1-2; a weak D match, TRBD1 (5 bases). Germline lookup yields CDR1 WSHSY and CDR2 SAAADI. Trimming left V 6 bases short and J 6 bases short, with 17 bases between. This CDR3 spans 14 amino acids. The CDR3 region is CASRDSGTRNGYTF. The CDR3 region has the DNA TGCGCCAGCAGAGATTCCGGGACGAGGAATGGCTACACCTTC.

The chain employs TRBV6-5 and TRBJ1-1; D is perhaps TRBD1 (5 bases). There are 15 residues in the CDR3. Germline V CDR1 and CDR2: MNHEY, SVGAGI. The V end lost 0 bases, the J end lost 2 bases, and 10 bases lay between the germline ends. CDR3 residues: CASSYSRVGNTEAFF. The CDR3 DNA is TGTGCCAGCAGTTACTCCAGGGTGGGAAACACTGAAGCTTTCTTT.

The CDR3 sequence: CASSDDSYEQYF. CDR3 coding DNA: TGTGCCAGTAGTGATGACTCCTACGAGCAGTACTTC. The gene calls are TRBV19 and TRBJ2-7, with D unresolved. This CDR3 has 12 residues. Trimming removed 5 bases at V and 0 bases at J, with 5 bases between. Germline values: CDR1 LNHDA, CDR2 SQIVND (reference sequence).

The chain employs TRBV28 and TRBJ2-1; 8 bases are a match to TRBD2. From germline, CDR1 is MDHEN and CDR2 SYDVKM. The CDR3 is 15 residues long. Losses at the gene ends were 6 bases for V and 5 bases for J; bases not matched to a gene: 9. CDR3 sequence: CASSIRTSPHNEQFF. CDR3 nucleotides: TGTGCCAGCAGCATCCGGACTAGCCCCCACAATGAGCAGTTCTTC.